The next 27 T cell receptor beta chains were all read from a single sample in a study of cytomegalovirus exposure and HLA in healthy donors. Vbeta (60) and Jbeta (13) primers were used in the PCR. Only in-frame clones appear in the TCRdb table, and some are missing; sequencing was by immunoSEQ multiplex PCR. The table records 95,000 to 120,000 clones, around 77% of them present only once. Sequenced input: PBMCs. These receptors were collected from a woman in her thirties in good health and CMV-seropositive.

This clone was recorded only once. The chain employs TRBV10-3 and TRBJ1-4; 8 bases are shared with TRBD1. Losses at the gene ends were 4 bases for V and 4 bases for J; bases not matched to a gene: 8. The CDR3 length is 16 residues. Germline V gene lookup returns CDR1 ENHRY and CDR2 SYGVKD. CDR3 amino acids: CAISAKPGQVNEKLFF. The CDR3 DNA follows: TGTGCCATCAGTGCCAAACCGGGACAGGTTAATGAAAAACTGTTTTTT.

The rearrangement links TRBV19 to TRBJ2-7; the D gene is possibly TRBD2 (5 bases). Germline loops: CDR1 LNHDA, CDR2 SQIVND (reference sequence). The CDR3 has 13 residues. Trimming shortened V by 6 bases and J by 3 bases, and 12 bases separated the two germline ends. The CDR3 protein is CASSPSIYYEQYF. The CDR3 DNA is TGTGCCAGTAGCCCTAGCATCTACTACGAGCAGTACTTC.

The DNA of the CDR3 is TGCGCCAGCAGACGAACCCAAAGCGGGGGAGGAGATACGCAGTATTTT. It translates to CASRRTQSGGGDTQYF. The chain is built from TRBV10-2 and TRBJ2-3; 8 bases are a match to TRBD2. Looked up from germline, CDR1 is WSHSY and CDR2 is SAAADI. V shed 6 bases and J 5 bases; nucleotides not matched to a gene: 13. The length of the CDR3 is 16 residues.

V gene TRBV7-9 combines with J gene TRBJ2-1; unclear D gene. Deletions cut 1 base from V and 1 base from J, with 5 bases between. CDR3 length: 14 residues. Germline V gene lookup returns CDR1 SEHNR and CDR2 FQNEAQ (reference sequence). The CDR3 spells CASSLDLSYNEQFF. CDR3 nucleotides: TGTGCCAGCAGCTTAGACTTATCCTACAATGAGCAGTTCTTC.

This rearrangement joins TRBV12-5 to TRBJ2-4; TRBD2 matches 7 bases. This CDR3 is built from 14 residues. Trimming cost V 4 bases and J 0 bases; bases outside gene matches: 0. Germline CDR1 is LGHNT and CDR2 is FRNRAP. The CDR3 coding sequence is TGTGCTAGTGGTTCGGGGGGAGCCAAAAACATTCAGTACTTC. Its translation: CASGSGGAKNIQYF.

This clone was counted a single time. The V and J genes are TRBV9 and TRBJ1-2; no clear D gene. Germline CDR1 reads SGDLS; CDR2 reads YYNGEE. This CDR3 spans 14 amino acids. Trimming cost V 4 bases and J 2 bases, with 12 bases left between them. The CDR3 spells CASSSRGGNYGYTF. Here the CDR3 DNA reads TGTGCCAGCAGCTCAAGAGGAGGCAACTATGGCTACACCTTC. Full variable domain (missing parts from reference TRBV9 and TRBJ1-2): DSGVTQTPKHLITATGQRVTLRCSPRSGDLSVYWYQQSLDQGLQFLIQYYNGEERAKGNILERFSAQQFPDLHSELNLSSLELGDSALYFCASSSRGGNYGYTFGSGTRLTVV.

The genes are TRBV7-9 and TRBJ1-2; 8 nucleotides line up with TRBD1. CDR3 length equals 16 residues. Trimming at V came to 4 bases and at J to 2 bases, leaving 9 bases not matched to a gene. Germline V CDR1 and CDR2: SEHNR, FQNEAQ (reference sequence). CDR3 sequence reads: CASSSSTGEFNYGYTF. The CDR3 region has the DNA TGTGCCAGCAGCTCCTCGACAGGGGAGTTCAACTATGGCTACACCTTC.

This chain links TRBV29-1 with TRBJ2-3; 9 bases fit TRBD2. The CDR3 spans 13 residues. CDR1 SQVTM and CDR2 ANQGSEA come from the germline V gene. The V gene end was trimmed by 4 bases and the J gene end by 6 bases; junction bases not matched to a gene: 5. In DNA, the CDR3 is TGCAGCGTTGGCGGGAGGGCCAGGGATACGCAGTATTTT. It is translated as CSVGGRARDTQYF.

On this clone itself: Compared with germline, one end of the junction differs, possibly owing to a read error. Other nucleotide sequences in the sample specify the same CDR3. CDR3 region: CASSPRPFYNEQFF. The CDR3 DNA sequence: TGTGCTAGCAGCCCCAGGCCCTTTTACAATGAGCAGTTCTTC. V is TRBV4-2 and J is TRBJ2-1; D gene unclear. The CDR3 runs 14 residues. Looked up from germline, CDR1 is LGHNA and CDR2 is YNFKEQ.

The V and J genes are TRBV5-1 and TRBJ2-5, with TRBD1 matching 7 bases. The J call may be wrong; the DNA end is better matched by TRBJ2-7. The germline V gene has CDR1 SGHRS and CDR2 YFSETQ. The CDR3 loop spans 15 amino acids. CDR3 DNA: TGCGCCAGCAGCGTCGGGACAGATAGCTCCTACGAGCAGTACTTC. Translation: CASSVGTDSSYEQYF.

The chain combines TRBV6-1 with TRBJ2-3; a possible D gene is TRBD2 (5 bases). Per germline, CDR1 MNHNS and CDR2 SASEGT. The germline V and J ends were trimmed by 0 bases and 9 bases, with 19 bases remaining between them. This CDR3 is 16 amino acids long. CDR3 sequence (DNA): TGTGCCAGCAGTGAAGCGGGCGGACTCGTACCGAGAACGCAGTATTTT. Its protein product is CASSEAGGLVPRTQYF.

The V call is TRBV5-1, the J call TRBJ2-1; 8 positions agree with TRBD1. The V gene end was trimmed by 3 bases and the J gene end by 10 bases; junction bases not matched to a gene: 3. The CDR3 extends over 12 amino acids. Germline CDR1 is SGHRS and CDR2 is YFSETQ. CDR3 sequence (DNA): TGCGCCAGCAGCTCCAGGGGGCAGGAGCAGTTCTTC. Residues: CASSSRGQEQFF. Looking up the rest from reference TRBV5-1 and TRBJ2-1 gives the full variable domain: KAGVTQTPRYLIKTRGQQVTLSCSPISGHRSVSWYQQTPGQGLQFLFEYFSETQRNKGNFPGRFSGRQFSNSRSEMNVSTLELGDSALYLCASSSRGQEQFFGPGTRLTVL.

This chain connects TRBV5-1 to TRBJ1-1, with 12 bases aligning to TRBD1. The CDR3 covers 16 residues. Unmatched junction bases numbered 6, after V lost 4 bases and J lost 2 bases. The germline CDR1 and CDR2 sequences are SGHRS and YFSETQ. The CDR3 protein is CASSRGQGAGNTEAFF. As DNA, the CDR3 is TGCGCCAGCAGCCGGGGACAGGGGGCAGGTAACACTGAAGCTTTCTTT.

The chain's CDR3 is CASSVRDRTDYGYTF. As DNA, the CDR3 is TGTGCCAGCAGCGTAAGGGACAGGACAGACTATGGCTACACCTTC. J is TRBJ1-2 and V is TRBV11-3, with 8 bases lining up with TRBD1. Germline CDR1 reads SGHNT; CDR2 reads YENEEA. This CDR3 comprises 15 residues. The trim removed 5 bases at V and 3 bases at J, leaving 8 bases unmatched.

The V and J genes are TRBV25-1 and TRBJ1-1; no clear D. This CDR3 is 13 amino acids long. V lost 5 bases and J 5 bases, leaving 12 bases between the germline ends. In germline, CDR1 is MGHDK, CDR2 SYGVNS. The chain's CDR3 is CASSPSPGTEAFF. The CDR3 bases are TGTGCCAGCAGTCCCTCACCGGGGACTGAAGCTTTCTTT.

DNA of the CDR3: TGTGCCAGCAGTTTATCCGAGCCGAGAGAAAAACTGTTTTTT. It encodes CASSLSEPREKLFF. This sequence joins TRBV27 and TRBJ1-4; D is uncertain. Germline V CDR1 and CDR2: MNHEY, SMNVEV (reference sequence). The V gene lost 0 bases and the J gene lost 8 bases, with 10 bases spanning the gap. This CDR3 comprises 14 residues.

V and J are TRBV30 and TRBJ1-1; D remains unclear. The length of the CDR3 is 14 residues. The germline V gene has CDR1 GTSNPN and CDR2 SVGIG (reference sequence). Trimming removed 1 base at V and 5 bases at J, with 14 bases between. Written as DNA, the CDR3 is TGTGCCTGGAGTGGAGGGCTGATAGGGACTGAAGCTTTCTTT. It encodes CAWSGGLIGTEAFF.

The rearrangement uses TRBV28 and TRBJ1-5; TRBD1 matches at 9 bases. Trimming removed 5 bases from V and 7 bases from J; junction bases left unmatched: 12. The V gene's germline CDR1 is MDHEN and CDR2 SYDVKM. The CDR3 is made up of 16 amino acids. This CDR3 reads CASSQTGTGIRQPQHF. In DNA, the CDR3 is TGTGCCAGCAGTCAAACCGGGACAGGGATTAGACAGCCCCAGCATTTT.

The chain combines TRBV6-1 with TRBJ1-2; possibly TRBD1 for D (6 bases). Germline lookup yields CDR1 MNHNS and CDR2 SASEGT. V shed 3 bases and J shed 8 bases, with 16 bases lying between them. This CDR3 comprises 14 residues. The CDR3 spells CASSEAHREAGYTF. DNA for the CDR3: TGTGCCAGCAGTGAGGCCCACAGGGAAGCAGGCTACACCTTC.

The CDR3 loop reads CASSFREAGGPGEQFF. The DNA for the CDR3 is TGTGCCAGCAGCTTTAGGGAGGCGGGAGGGCCGGGTGAGCAGTTCTTC. This chain links TRBV7-9 with TRBJ2-1, with 9 bases that match TRBD2. Per germline, CDR1 SEHNR and CDR2 FQNEAQ (reference sequence). Unmatched junction bases numbered 12, after V lost 3 bases and J lost 9 bases. The CDR3 has 16 residues.

Concerning this clone itself: Distinct nucleotide sequences in the sample also encode this CDR3. This chain connects TRBV18 to TRBJ2-1; D unresolved. The V gene's germline CDR1 is KGHSH and CDR2 LQKENI. The V and J ends lost 3 bases and 1 base respectively, with 4 bases between them. The length of the CDR3 is 13 residues. The CDR3, as DNA: TGTGCCAGCTCACCCCCTTCCTACAATGAGCAGTTCTTC. Translating it yields CASSPPSYNEQFF.

CDR3: CAIREVGGNEAFF. The DNA for the CDR3 is TGTGCCATCAGGGAGGTAGGGGGTAATGAGGCTTTCTTT. The rearrangement links TRBV10-3 to TRBJ1-1, with D possibly matching TRBD1 (6 bases). The CDR3 runs to 13 residues. Per the germline V gene, CDR1 is ENHRY and CDR2 is SYGVKD. Trimming shortened V by 6 bases and J by 11 bases, and 19 bases separated the two germline ends.

This clone was detected once. The chain couples TRBV30 to TRBJ2-7; D remains ambiguous. Germline V gene data show CDR1 as GTSNPN and CDR2 as SVGIG (reference sequence). Trimming stripped 2 bases from V and 0 bases from J, with 8 bases between. The CDR3 totals 13 residues. CDR3 loop: CAWSLGLSYEQYF. CDR3 nucleotide sequence: TGTGCCTGGAGTCTTGGCCTCTCCTACGAGCAGTACTTC.

The J gene is TRBJ2-3, the V gene TRBV18; 7 nucleotides agree with TRBD1. Germline V lookup: CDR1 KGHSH, CDR2 LQKENI. Unmatched junction bases numbered 9, after V lost 6 bases and J lost 6 bases. The CDR3 totals 14 residues. In DNA form, the CDR3 reads TGTGCCAGCTCGAGGCAACAGGGGCGGGATACGCAGTATTTT. This codes for CASSRQQGRDTQYF.

The rearrangement links TRBV11-3 to TRBJ2-5; a possible D gene is TRBD2 (6 bases). V was shortened by 5 bases and J by 5 bases, with 18 bases between the two germline ends. CDR3 length: 15 residues. Germline loops: CDR1 SGHNT, CDR2 YENEEA. The CDR3 sequence: CASSLGGFGGETQYF. Written as DNA, the CDR3 is TGTGCCAGCAGCCTCGGGGGATTCGGCGGGGAGACCCAGTACTTC.

This chain joins TRBV9 and TRBJ1-3, with D possibly matching TRBD1 (5 bases). This CDR3 has 15 residues. V dropped 0 bases and J dropped 3 bases, with 10 bases sitting between them. Germline V lookup: CDR1 SGDLS, CDR2 YYNGEE. The chain's CDR3 is CASSVGREGGNTIYF. CDR3 nucleotide sequence: TGTGCCAGCAGCGTAGGCAGGGAAGGTGGAAACACCATATATTTT.

This clone occurred a few times. The chain has TRBV2 and TRBJ2-1, with D unclear. The CDR3 runs to 13 residues. In germline, CDR1 is SNHLY, CDR2 FYNNEI. The ends were cut back, 7 bases at V and 3 bases at J, with 10 bases in the middle. The chain's CDR3 is CASIRAYYNEQFF. CDR3 DNA: TGTGCCAGCATTCGCGCTTACTACAATGAGCAGTTCTTC.